What follows are 30 T cell receptor beta chains derived from one specimen sequenced in a study of a mutant IDH1 vaccine in newly diagnosed glioma. The antigens for these receptors are not known. Indicated time point: week 35, safety follow-up. Vaccination used 300 ug of mutant IDH1 20-mer peptide per dose, with topical imiquimod. The table came from immunoSEQ multiplex PCR; TCRdb's copy has only in-frame clones and leaves some out. The table lists fewer than 45,000 clones, 80% to 85% of them singletons. The sequences come from PBMCs, collected from a glioma patient whose treatment included an IDH1 peptide vaccine. The receptors were gathered from a woman in her forties with glioma. Some clones in this sample may be carry-over from other donors' samples.

The chain recombines TRBV2 with TRBJ1-2; 7 nucleotides align to TRBD1. J lost 3 bases, V lost 6 bases, and 13 bases had no gene match. Germline loops: CDR1 SNHLY, CDR2 FYNNEI. The CDR3 loop spans 16 amino acids. For the CDR3, the DNA is TGTGCCAGCAGACCCCCGGGGGGACAGAGGGACTATGGCTACACCTTC. This sequence encodes CASRPPGGQRDYGYTF. The full variable domain, in which reference TRBV2 and TRBJ1-2 provide the parts outside the CDR3, is EPEVTQTPSHQVTQMGQEVILRCVPISNHLYFYWYRQILGQKVEFLVSFYNNEISEKSEIFDDQFSVERPDGSNFTLKIRSTKLEDSAMYFCASRPPGGQRDYGYTFGSGTRLTVV.

This clone is labeled medium-sized. This rearrangement joins TRBV7-8 to TRBJ2-1; TRBD2 aligns across 7 bases. Germline V gene sequence: CDR1 SGHVS, CDR2 FQNEAQ. J was trimmed by 0 bases and V by 5 bases; bases with no gene match: 4. The CDR3 length is 15 residues. This chain's CDR3 is CASSVSGNSYNEQFF. In nucleotides, the CDR3 is TGTGCCAGCAGCGTAAGCGGGAACTCCTACAATGAGCAGTTCTTC. The complete variable domain, with remaining parts taken from reference TRBV7-8 and TRBJ2-1, reads GAGVSQSPRYKVAKRGQDVALRCDPISGHVSLFWYQQALGQGPEFLTYFQNEAQLDKSGLPSDRFFAERPEGSVSTLKIQRTQQEDSAVYLCASSVSGNSYNEQFFGPGTRLTVL.

V usage is TRBV6-4 and J usage is TRBJ2-1; TRBD2 matches 11 bases. The CDR3 consists of 14 residues. The germline V gene has CDR1 MRHNA and CDR2 SNTAGT. Trimming cost V 6 bases and J 12 bases; bases outside gene matches: 10. DNA for the CDR3: TGTGCCAGCAGACCTGACGGTACTAGCGGGGGGCAGTTCTTC. Translation gives CASRPDGTSGGQFF.

This chain connects TRBV5-1 to TRBJ1-4, with TRBD1 as a possible D gene (6 bases). Germline V lookup: CDR1 SGHRS, CDR2 YFSETQ. This CDR3 is 15 amino acids long. Trimming left V 4 bases short and J 8 bases short, with 18 bases between. The CDR3 DNA reads TGCGCCAGCAGCGTCCGGAGGACAGAGGGAGAAAAACTGTTTTTT. It specifies CASSVRRTEGEKLFF.

This sequence joins TRBV9 and TRBJ1-3; the match to TRBD1 covers 8 bases. Germline lookup yields CDR1 SGDLS and CDR2 YYNGEE. The CDR3 has 14 amino acids. V shed 2 bases, J shed 6 bases, and the junction held 4 bases outside the gene matches. CDR3 bases: TGTGCCAGCAGCGTCGGACAGGGTGTAAACACCATATATTTT. Amino acids: CASSVGQGVNTIYF. Filled out from reference TRBV9 and TRBJ1-3, the complete variable domain reads DSGVTQTPKHLITATGQRVTLRCSPRSGDLSVYWYQQSLDQGLQFLIQYYNGEERAKGNILERFSAQQFPDLHSELNLSSLELGDSALYFCASSVGQGVNTIYFGEGSWLTVV.

This chain uses TRBV6-5 with TRBJ2-7; D is possibly TRBD2 (6 bases). With 5 bases removed from V and 7 bases from J, the gap between germline ends came to 18 bases. The germline V gene encodes CDR1 MNHEY and CDR2 SVGAGI. The CDR3 is 14 amino acids. The CDR3 reads CASSRDSPWREQYF. The CDR3 DNA is TGTGCCAGCAGTAGGGACTCTCCATGGAGGGAGCAGTACTTC.

This sequence joins TRBV4-3 and TRBJ1-2; D perhaps matches TRBD1 (6 bases). CDR3 size: 15 residues. Trimming cost V 0 bases and J 4 bases, with 12 bases left between them. Germline V CDR1 and CDR2: LGHNA, YSLEER. The CDR3 DNA is TGCGCCAGCAGCCAAGAAGCCCTGGACAGCTATGGCTACACCTTC. It encodes CASSQEALDSYGYTF.

This clone was observed once. The chain uses TRBV7-9 and TRBJ1-5; weak D call: TRBD1 (5 bases). CDR1 and CDR2 (germline): SEHNR, FQNEAQ (reference sequence). V lost 3 bases to trimming and J lost 2 bases, with 14 bases between them. CDR3 length equals 16 residues. The chain's CDR3 is CASSFRDLFCNQPQHF. The CDR3 DNA reads as TGTGCCAGCAGCTTCCGGGACCTTTTTTGCAATCAGCCCCAGCATTTT.

The rearrangement uses TRBV28 and TRBJ1-5, with D possibly TRBD1 on 5 matching bases. The germline V and J ends were trimmed by 3 bases and 2 bases, with 14 bases remaining between them. This CDR3 has 16 residues. Germline-derived CDR1 and CDR2 are MDHEN and SYDVKM. CDR3 in DNA: TGTGCCAGCAGTTTTAGGGGTTTACAGGGCAATCAGCCCCAGCATTTT. Translation: CASSFRGLQGNQPQHF.

The J gene is TRBJ2-3, the V gene TRBV6-4; 10 bases line up with TRBD2. CDR3 size: 15 residues. Trimming cost V 2 bases and J 3 bases; bases outside gene matches: 2. Per germline, CDR1 MRHNA and CDR2 SNTAGT. CDR3 coding DNA: TGTGCCAGCAGTGACGAAGCGGGGGGGACAGATACGCAGTATTTT. It specifies CASSDEAGGTDTQYF.

The chain is built from TRBV5-8 and TRBJ1-5, with TRBD1 identical over 7 bases. The V and J ends lost 4 bases and 6 bases, in that order; junction bases with no gene match: 10. The germline gives CDR1 SGHTS, CDR2 YDEGEE. CDR3 length: 15 amino acids. CDR3 residues: CASSNPGGASQPQHF. The CDR3, as DNA: TGTGCCAGCAGCAACCCAGGGGGTGCAAGTCAGCCCCAGCATTTT.

The chain carries TRBV5-6 and TRBJ2-1; D unresolved. V lost 4 bases to trimming and J lost 5 bases, with 7 bases between them. Germline-derived CDR1 and CDR2 are SGHDT and YYEEEE. The length of the CDR3 is 12 residues. The CDR3 DNA reads TGTGCCAGCAGCAACAGCAACAATGAGCAGTTCTTC. It yields the protein CASSNSNNEQFF.

This clone was picked up a small number of times. This chain links TRBV2 with TRBJ2-3; 8 nucleotides align to TRBD2. CDR3 length: 15 residues. Germline V gives CDR1 SNHLY, CDR2 FYNNEI. Unmatched junction bases numbered 9, after V lost 6 bases and J lost 4 bases. This CDR3 reads CASRLAGQGADTQYF. As DNA, the CDR3 is TGTGCCAGCAGGCTAGCGGGTCAAGGGGCAGATACGCAGTATTTT.

The chain couples TRBV4-3 to TRBJ2-2; no reliable D call. V lost 1 base and J lost 6, with 15 bases in between. Germline V gene sequence: CDR1 LGHNA, CDR2 YSLEER. The CDR3 totals 16 residues. The CDR3 reads CASSQALLLGSGELFF. The CDR3 DNA reads TGCGCCAGCAGCCAAGCCCTTCTGCTTGGGTCCGGGGAGCTGTTTTTT.

This clone was detected only once. The gene calls are TRBV4-2 and TRBJ1-2, with D hard to call. From germline, CDR1 is LGHNA and CDR2 YNFKEQ. This CDR3 spans 14 amino acids. The ends were cut back, 7 bases at V and 5 bases at J, with 17 bases in the middle. The chain's CDR3 is CASKQSPFGYGYTF. CDR3 coding DNA: TGTGCCAGCAAACAGAGCCCCTTTGGGTATGGCTACACCTTC.

The chain is built from TRBV29-1 and TRBJ2-5; D tentatively fits TRBD1 or TRBD2 (5 bases each). Germline CDR1 and CDR2: SQVTM and ANQGSEA. Deletions cut 3 bases from V and 2 bases from J, with 10 bases between. CDR3 length equals 13 residues. CDR3 region: CSVEGPTQETQYF. CDR3 DNA sequence: TGCAGCGTTGAGGGACCAACACAAGAGACCCAGTACTTC.

The chain carries TRBV28 and TRBJ1-5; TRBD1 aligns across 7 bases. The length of the CDR3 is 15 residues. V lost 5 bases, J lost 2 bases, and 6 bases stayed unmatched. Germline V gene sequence: CDR1 MDHEN, CDR2 SYDVKM. The CDR3 DNA is TGTGCCAGCAGTCACTCAGGGGGAGGCAATCAGCCCCAGCATTTT. Translation: CASSHSGGGNQPQHF. Full variable domain (rest looked up from reference TRBV28 and TRBJ1-5): DVKVTQSSRYLVKRTGEKVFLECVQDMDHENMFWYRQDPGLGLRLIYFSYDVKMKEKGDIPEGYSVSREKKERFSLILESASTNQTSMYLCASSHSGGGNQPQHFGDGTRLSIL.

The chain couples TRBV7-9 to TRBJ1-2; D possibly corresponds to TRBD1 (6 bases). There are 13 residues in the CDR3. V was pared by 2 bases and J by 8 bases, with 12 bases between. CDR1 is SEHNR and CDR2 is FQNEAQ in the germline V gene (reference sequence). The CDR3 DNA reads as TGTGCCAGCAGCTTAATGGAGGGGGTCGGCTACACCTTC. Its protein product is CASSLMEGVGYTF.

The rearrangement joins TRBV7-9 to TRBJ1-2, with 9 bases that match TRBD1. This CDR3 region has 16 residues. Germline values: CDR1 SEHNR, CDR2 FQNEAQ (reference sequence). Germline trimming cut 4 bases from V and 5 bases from J; bases unmatched to any gene: 11. CDR3 in amino acids: CASSYGGKQGAYGYTF. CDR3 DNA sequence: TGTGCCAGCAGCTACGGGGGGAAACAGGGGGCGTATGGCTACACCTTC.

DNA of the CDR3: TGTGCCAGCAGCGCCGGGCAGGAGCGAAACACCATATATTTT. This codes for CASSAGQERNTIYF. The chain links TRBV9 to TRBJ1-3; D unresolved. The V end was cut by 3 bases, the J end by 5 bases, with 12 bases between. Looked up from germline, CDR1 is SGDLS and CDR2 is YYNGEE. The CDR3 is made up of 14 amino acids.

The CDR3 region is CASSSPTSGGPQETQYF. CDR3 sequence (DNA): TGTGCCAGCAGCTCCCCGACTAGCGGGGGACCACAAGAGACCCAGTACTTC. The rearrangement uses TRBV7-9 and TRBJ2-5, with TRBD2 identical over 12 bases. This CDR3 region has 17 residues. V lost 4 bases, J lost 2 bases, and 8 bases stayed unmatched. Germline V gene lookup returns CDR1 SEHNR and CDR2 FQNEAQ (reference sequence).

This chain joins TRBV5-1 and TRBJ2-2; the D gene could be TRBD1 or TRBD2 (5 bases each). V was pared by 4 bases and J by 2 bases, with 12 bases between. The CDR3 totals 15 residues. Germline loops: CDR1 SGHRS, CDR2 YFSETQ. The CDR3 here is CASSIEGINTGELFF. DNA for the CDR3: TGCGCCAGCAGCATTGAGGGGATAAACACCGGGGAGCTGTTTTTT.

V and J are TRBV11-2 and TRBJ1-3; no clear D gene. The V and J ends lost 1 base and 0 bases respectively, with 7 bases between them. This CDR3 is built from 15 residues. From germline, CDR1 is SGHAT and CDR2 FQNNGV. This chain's CDR3 is CASSLGHSSGNTIYF. CDR3 coding DNA: TGTGCCAGCAGCTTAGGTCATAGCTCTGGAAACACCATATATTTT. Complete variable domain (other parts from reference TRBV11-2 and TRBJ1-3): EAGVAQSPRYKIIEKRQSVAFWCNPISGHATLYWYQQILGQGPKLLIQFQNNGVVDDSQLPKDRFSAERLKGVDSTLKIQPAKLEDSAVYLCASSLGHSSGNTIYFGEGSWLTVV.

The chain couples TRBV20-1 to TRBJ1-1; a weak D match, TRBD1 (6 bases). Germline CDR1 is DFQATT and CDR2 is SNEGSKA (reference sequence). Trimming removed 6 bases at V and 4 bases at J, with 9 bases between. The CDR3 spans 11 residues. The CDR3 DNA reads as TGCAGTGCCAGGGGTGCCACTGAAGCTTTCTTT. As protein: CSARGATEAFF.

V and J are TRBV5-1 and TRBJ1-1; no reliable D call. The CDR3 is 14 residues long. Germline V gene lookup returns CDR1 SGHRS and CDR2 YFSETQ. V was clipped by 5 bases and J by 3 bases, with 14 bases between them. This chain's CDR3 is CASRPGGLDTEAFF. Written as DNA, the CDR3 is TGCGCCAGCAGGCCAGGAGGCCTGGACACTGAAGCTTTCTTT.

The V call is TRBV10-2, the J call TRBJ1-6; 7 nucleotides match TRBD1. This CDR3 region has 13 residues. With 4 bases clipped from V and 8 bases from J, the junction kept 2 bases outside the gene matches. CDR1 is WSHSY and CDR2 is SAAADI in the germline V gene. The CDR3 loop reads CASSGDRDSPLHF. CDR3 sequence (DNA): TGCGCCAGCAGTGGAGACAGGGATTCACCCCTCCACTTT.

The gene calls are TRBV7-9 and TRBJ2-7, with a possible D match to TRBD1 (6 bases). The CDR3 length is 14 residues. The germline V gene encodes CDR1 SEHNR and CDR2 FQNEAQ (reference sequence). V was clipped by 3 bases and J by 1 base, with 10 bases between them. The CDR3 DNA follows: TGTGCCAGCAGCTTCCGGGACACTTCCTACGAGCAGTACTTC. Translation gives CASSFRDTSYEQYF.

The chain is built from TRBV5-1 and TRBJ2-5, with D possibly TRBD2 on 5 matching bases. The V end was cut by 5 bases, the J end by 1 base, with 18 bases between. CDR3 length: 16 amino acids. The germline V gene encodes CDR1 SGHRS and CDR2 YFSETQ. CDR3 in amino acids: CASRILFGESQETQYF. The CDR3 DNA reads TGCGCCAGCAGGATCCTTTTCGGGGAGAGCCAAGAGACCCAGTACTTC.

This rearrangement joins TRBV5-1 to TRBJ2-7, with D tentatively TRBD1 (5 bases). The CDR3 loop spans 15 amino acids. The germline V gene has CDR1 SGHRS and CDR2 YFSETQ. With 5 bases removed from V and 1 base from J, the gap between germline ends came to 16 bases. The CDR3 bases are TGCGCCAGCAGACGACCAGACAGTTCATCCTACGAGCAGTACTTC. As protein: CASRRPDSSSYEQYF.

V is TRBV4-1 and J is TRBJ2-7, with a tentative D call TRBD1 (7 bases). This CDR3 has 14 amino acids. Between the trimmed V and J ends, which lost 5 bases and 2 bases, there was a span of 13 bases. Germline-derived CDR1 and CDR2 are MGHRA and YSYEKL. The CDR3 DNA sequence: TGCGCCAGCAGCGTTGGCAGGGGGGCCTACGAGCAGTACTTC. It is translated as CASSVGRGAYEQYF.